A single TCR beta chain is shown here with its context. This specimen belongs to a study of T cells in localized non-small cell lung cancer. The table came from immunoSEQ multiplex PCR; TCRdb's copy has only in-frame clones and leaves some out. This table has about 1,600 clones, roughly a fifth appearing once. This CDR3 is built from 13 residues. Trimming stripped 7 bases from V and 8 bases from J, with 15 bases between. Germline V gives CDR1 MDHEN, CDR2 SYDVKM. V is TRBV28 and J is TRBJ1-5; a possible D gene is TRBD1 (6 bases). This TCR derives from a female donor of 60 years or more with stage II lung adenocarcinoma. Specimen: lung tumor tissue, collected before any cancer treatment. The CDR3 is CASIEGGHKPQHF. The DNA for the CDR3 is TGTGCCAGCATAGAGGGGGGGCATAAGCCCCAGCATTTT.